What follows are 22 T cell receptor beta chains derived from one specimen sequenced in a study of long-term antiretroviral therapy in people with HIV. An immunoSEQ assay, version v3.0, was performed at survey level. The method was immunoSEQ multiplex PCR; TCRdb's version includes in-frame clones alone and lacks a portion of them. Of 20,000 or so clones listed, roughly 79% are singletons. The input for sequencing was unsorted PBMCs, taken 2.2 years after starting antiretroviral therapy. The source is a middle-aged man with HIV.

V gene TRBV20-1 combines with J gene TRBJ2-1; no firm D call. The CDR3 spans 10 residues. The V gene's germline CDR1 is DFQATT and CDR2 SNEGSKA (reference sequence). Trimming cost V 6 bases and J 6 bases, with 6 bases left between them. CDR3 DNA sequence: TGCAGTGCCCAGTTCAATGAGCAGTTCTTC. It encodes CSAQFNEQFF.

The chain combines TRBV13 with TRBJ2-1; D unresolved. This CDR3 contains 12 residues. The V gene lost 0 bases and the J gene lost 10 bases, with 7 bases spanning the gap. The germline V gene has CDR1 PRHDT and CDR2 FYEKMQ (reference sequence). Here the CDR3 DNA reads TGTGCCAGCAGCTTAGGACGACTGGAGCAGTTCTTC. Translated: CASSLGRLEQFF.

The rearrangement uses TRBV21-1 and TRBJ2-3; TRBD1, the table's D call, lacks a check against the DNA. TRBV21-1 is shown as a pseudogene. CDR3 length equals 16 residues. As DNA, the CDR3 is TGTGCCAGCAGCCCCACGGGACAGGGTAGCACAGATACGCAGTATTTT. It codes for CASSPTGQGSTDTQYF.

V is TRBV27 and J is TRBJ1-1, with 7 bases lining up with TRBD1. Germline trimming cut 2 bases from V and 9 bases from J; bases unmatched to any gene: 6. Per the germline V gene, CDR1 is MNHEY and CDR2 is SMNVEV (reference sequence). CDR3 size: 13 residues. CDR3 in DNA: TGTGCCAGCAGTTTAAGTGTAGGGGGCAAAGCTTTCTTT. This translates into CASSLSVGGKAFF.

This clone was picked up a small number of times. V is TRBV2 and J is TRBJ1-2; TRBD1 aligns across 9 bases. The germline CDR1 and CDR2 sequences are SNHLY and FYNNEI. With V trimmed by 1 base and J by 8 bases, 5 bases remained unmatched. The CDR3 consists of 14 residues. The CDR3 reads CASSEDRGLGGYTF. CDR3 nucleotide sequence: TGTGCCAGCAGTGAAGACAGGGGGCTGGGAGGCTACACCTTC.

The V gene is TRBV11-1, the J gene TRBJ1-2, with 9 bases aligning to TRBD1. Looked up from germline, CDR1 is SGHAT and CDR2 is FQDESV (reference sequence). The CDR3 contains 16 residues. The J segment lost 4 bases and the V segment lost 6 bases, leaving 12 bases of the junction unmatched. CDR3 residues: CASSKTPGQGSYGYTF. The CDR3 DNA sequence: TGTGCCAGCAGTAAGACCCCGGGACAGGGTAGCTATGGCTACACCTTC.

The genes are TRBV5-1 and TRBJ1-1; tentatively, D is TRBD1 (6 bases). Deletions cut 3 bases from V and 1 base from J, with 13 bases between. Germline assignment: CDR1 SGHRS and CDR2 YFSETQ. The CDR3 has 15 residues. The CDR3 is CASSSSGTPNTEAFF. The DNA of the CDR3 is TGCGCCAGCAGCTCTTCCGGGACACCGAACACTGAAGCTTTCTTT.

This rearrangement joins TRBV19 to TRBJ2-1; possible D gene TRBD2, 7 bases. This CDR3 is 14 amino acids long. Germline CDR1 LNHDA, CDR2 SQIVND (reference sequence). V gave up 6 bases and J gave up 0 bases, with 9 bases separating them. CDR3 region: CASRGGASYNEQFF. CDR3 bases: TGTGCCAGTAGGGGGGGGGCCTCCTACAATGAGCAGTTCTTC.

The gene calls are TRBV29-1 and TRBJ1-1; D is unclear. Trimming stripped 4 bases from V and 8 bases from J, with 11 bases between. The V gene's germline CDR1 is SQVTM and CDR2 ANQGSEA. This CDR3 is 11 amino acids long. The CDR3 coding sequence is TGCAGCGTTGCGGTTCTTTCAGAAGCTTTCTTT. It translates to CSVAVLSEAFF.

The J gene is TRBJ2-5, the V gene TRBV5-6; D possibly uses TRBD1 or TRBD2 (5 bases each). V lost 4 bases and J 1 base, leaving 11 bases between the germline ends. Germline V CDR1 and CDR2: SGHDT, YYEEEE. The CDR3 sequence is 14 residues long. This chain's CDR3 is CASSPGTVQETQYF. The CDR3 nucleotides read TGTGCCAGCAGCCCCGGGACCGTCCAAGAGACCCAGTACTTC.

This clone came up a few times. The gene calls are TRBV7-9 and TRBJ1-6; D is unresolved. Germline V gene data show CDR1 as SEHNR and CDR2 as FQNEAQ (reference sequence). Trimming took off 1 base at V and 6 bases at J, with 10 bases between the two ends. The CDR3 spans 15 residues. CDR3 loop: CASSLVGVGNSPLHF. For the CDR3, the DNA is TGTGCCAGCAGCTTAGTTGGGGTTGGTAATTCACCCCTCCACTTT. Full variable domain (rest looked up from reference TRBV7-9 and TRBJ1-6): DTGVSQNPRHKITKRGQNVTFRCDPISEHNRLYWYRQTLGQGPEFLTYFQNEAQLEKSRLLSDRFSAERPKGSFSTLEIQRTEQGDSAMYLCASSLVGVGNSPLHFGNGTRLTVT.

The table lists this clone with a count of one. The chain recombines TRBV19 with TRBJ2-7; 11 nucleotides align to TRBD2. CDR1 is LNHDA and CDR2 is SQIVND in the germline V gene (reference sequence). This CDR3 has 16 residues. J gave up 5 bases and V 7 bases, and 13 bases lay outside the gene matches. The chain's CDR3 is CASTSPLAGGTHEQYF. As DNA, the CDR3 is TGTGCCAGTACCTCACCTCTAGCGGGGGGCACGCACGAGCAGTACTTC.

The J gene is TRBJ1-1, the V gene TRBV6-5; D is ambiguous. Trimming took 7 bases from V and 2 from J, leaving 5 bases between them. This CDR3 comprises 11 residues. The germline V gene has CDR1 MNHEY and CDR2 SVGAGI. CDR3 sequence reads: CASIQNTEAFF. CDR3 coding DNA: TGTGCCAGCATCCAAAACACTGAAGCTTTCTTT.

The chain is built from TRBV30 and TRBJ2-4, with 9 nucleotides matching TRBD1. In germline, CDR1 is GTSNPN, CDR2 SVGIG (reference sequence). The CDR3 length is 14 residues. Trimming removed 5 bases from V and 0 bases from J; junction bases left unmatched: 2. CDR3 DNA sequence: TGTGCCTGGGGGACAGGGATAGCCAAAAACATTCAGTACTTC. Its protein product is CAWGTGIAKNIQYF.

This clone appeared a few times. The chain links TRBV27 to TRBJ2-7; weak D call: TRBD1 (6 bases). Germline CDR1 reads MNHEY; CDR2 reads SMNVEV (reference sequence). Trimming stripped 6 bases from V and 2 bases from J, with 14 bases between. The CDR3 length is 14 residues. CDR3 amino acids: CASRLRGRAYEQYF. DNA of the CDR3: TGTGCCAGCAGGCTCAGGGGCCGCGCCTACGAGCAGTACTTC.

This chain joins TRBV5-6 and TRBJ2-7; 8 bases fit TRBD1. The length of the CDR3 is 14 residues. After removal of 3 bases from V and 6 bases from J, the junction contained 8 bases not matched to a gene. Germline V gene lookup returns CDR1 SGHDT and CDR2 YYEEEE. This chain's CDR3 is CASSYYRGTGEQYF. Written as DNA, the CDR3 is TGTGCCAGCAGCTACTACAGGGGGACGGGCGAGCAGTACTTC.

This clone has more than one count but fewer than ten. This chain connects TRBV10-1 to TRBJ2-2, with 7 bases fitting TRBD1. Germline V gene lookup returns CDR1 WNHNN and CDR2 SYGVQD (reference sequence). CDR3 length: 17 residues. V trimming: 6 bases; J trimming: 5 bases; junction bases outside the gene matches: 15. CDR3 loop: CASSAGDSSDWTGELFF. The CDR3, as DNA: TGCGCCAGCAGCGCCGGGGACAGCTCGGACTGGACCGGGGAGCTGTTTTTT.

This clone was seen a few times. This chain uses TRBV15 with TRBJ1-5, with D possibly matching TRBD1 (5 bases). Germline V gene data show CDR1 as LNHNV and CDR2 as YYDKDF (reference sequence). The CDR3 is 13 residues long. V was trimmed by 5 bases and J by 2 bases, leaving 7 bases between them. CDR3 residues: CATSRDGNQPQHF. CDR3 DNA sequence: TGTGCCACCAGCCGGGACGGCAATCAGCCCCAGCATTTT.

This chain links TRBV7-6 with TRBJ1-1; the D gene is possibly TRBD1 (6 bases). The V and J ends lost 1 base and 3 bases respectively, with 12 bases between them. The CDR3 extends over 15 amino acids. Germline lookup yields CDR1 SGHVS and CDR2 FNYEAQ. CDR3 DNA sequence: TGTGCCAGCAGCTTAGAATGGGGGCGTTACACTGAAGCTTTCTTT. Encoded protein: CASSLEWGRYTEAFF.

This sequence joins TRBV6-1 and TRBJ2-4; D unresolved. Germline CDR1 MNHNS, CDR2 SASEGT. This CDR3 is built from 13 residues. The germline V and J ends were trimmed by 1 base and 7 bases, with 8 bases remaining between them. The CDR3 DNA follows: TGTGCCAGCAGTGAAGGGAGCAGGAACATTCAGTACTTC. Translating gives CASSEGSRNIQYF.

V gene TRBV6-5 combines with J gene TRBJ1-3, with D unresolved. The CDR3 is 15 amino acids. With 0 bases removed from V and 0 bases from J, the gap between germline ends came to 6 bases. Looked up from germline, CDR1 is MNHEY and CDR2 is SVGAGI. Here the CDR3 DNA reads TGTGCCAGCAGTTACTCTCATATCTCTGGAAACACCATATATTTT. Its protein is CASSYSHISGNTIYF.

This chain uses TRBV18 with TRBJ2-5; no definite D call. V was clipped by 3 bases and J by 4 bases, with 9 bases between them. Germline V CDR1 and CDR2: KGHSH, LQKENI. The CDR3 is 13 amino acids. The CDR3: CASSPQLGETQYF. The CDR3 region has the DNA TGTGCCAGCTCACCCCAGCTGGGAGAGACCCAGTACTTC.